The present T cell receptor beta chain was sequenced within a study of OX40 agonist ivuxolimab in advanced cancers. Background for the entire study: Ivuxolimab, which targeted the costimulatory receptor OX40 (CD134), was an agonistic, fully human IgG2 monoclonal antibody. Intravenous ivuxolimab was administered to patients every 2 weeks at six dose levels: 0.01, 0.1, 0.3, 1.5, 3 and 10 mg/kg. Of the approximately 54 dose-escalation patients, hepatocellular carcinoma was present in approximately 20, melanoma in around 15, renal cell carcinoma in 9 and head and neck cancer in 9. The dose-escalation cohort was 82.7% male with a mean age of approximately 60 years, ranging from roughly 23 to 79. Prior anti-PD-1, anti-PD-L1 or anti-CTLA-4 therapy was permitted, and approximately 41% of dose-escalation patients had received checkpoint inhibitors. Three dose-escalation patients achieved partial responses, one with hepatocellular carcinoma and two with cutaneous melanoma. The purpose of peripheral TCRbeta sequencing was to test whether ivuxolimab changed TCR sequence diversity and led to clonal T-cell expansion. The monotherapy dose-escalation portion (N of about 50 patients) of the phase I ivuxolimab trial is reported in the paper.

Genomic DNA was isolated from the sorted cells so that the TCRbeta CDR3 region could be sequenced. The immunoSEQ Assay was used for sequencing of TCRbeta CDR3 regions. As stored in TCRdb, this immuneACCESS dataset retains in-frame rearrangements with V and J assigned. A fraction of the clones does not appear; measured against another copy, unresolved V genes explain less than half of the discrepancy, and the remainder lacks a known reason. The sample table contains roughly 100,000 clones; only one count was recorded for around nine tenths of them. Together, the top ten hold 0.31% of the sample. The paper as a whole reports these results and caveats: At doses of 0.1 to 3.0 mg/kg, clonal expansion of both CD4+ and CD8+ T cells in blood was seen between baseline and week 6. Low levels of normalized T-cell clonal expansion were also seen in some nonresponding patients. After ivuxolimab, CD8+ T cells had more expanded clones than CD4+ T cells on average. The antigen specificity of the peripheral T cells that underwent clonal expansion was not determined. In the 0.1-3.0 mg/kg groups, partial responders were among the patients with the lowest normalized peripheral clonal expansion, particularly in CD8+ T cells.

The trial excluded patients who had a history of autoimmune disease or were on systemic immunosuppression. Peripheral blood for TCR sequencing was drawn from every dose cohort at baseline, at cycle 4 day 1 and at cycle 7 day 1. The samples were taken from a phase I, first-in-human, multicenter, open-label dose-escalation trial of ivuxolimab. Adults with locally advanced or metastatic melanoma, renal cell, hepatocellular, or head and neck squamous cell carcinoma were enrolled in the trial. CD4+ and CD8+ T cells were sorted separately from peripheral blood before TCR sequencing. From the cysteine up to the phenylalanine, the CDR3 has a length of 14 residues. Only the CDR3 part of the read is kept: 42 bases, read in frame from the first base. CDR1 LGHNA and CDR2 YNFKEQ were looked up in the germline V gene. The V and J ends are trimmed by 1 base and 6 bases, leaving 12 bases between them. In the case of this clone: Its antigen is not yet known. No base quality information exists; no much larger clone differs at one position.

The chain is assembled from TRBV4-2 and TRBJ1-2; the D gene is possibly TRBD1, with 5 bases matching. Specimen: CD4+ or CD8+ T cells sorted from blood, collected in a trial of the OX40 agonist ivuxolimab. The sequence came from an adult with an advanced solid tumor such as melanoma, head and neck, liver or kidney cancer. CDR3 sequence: CASSQGRDQNGYTF. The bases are TGTGCCAGCAGCCAAGGCAGGGATCAAAATGGCTACACCTTC.